This T cell receptor (beta chain) was profiled in a study of spatial heterogeneity in lung cancer. MiXCR was run by TCRdb on the 5' RACE reads, yielding one entry per CDR3 protein. Of about 17,000 distinct CDR3 sequences in the sample, 6% to 6.5% were seen once. This clonotype was observed many times. Its antigen is currently unknown. In a library made to pick up alpha chains, this beta chain is a stray read with a size that means little. CDR3 length: 13 residues. V was clipped by 1 base and J by 5 bases, with 8 bases between them. Noted time point: sample taken at primary tumor resection. Overall study results and limits: In tumors, expanded intratumoral alpha and beta TCR counts tracked mutation counts.

The sequence derives from a male donor with early-stage non-small cell lung cancer. The sequencing used lung tumor tissue, collected at surgery. The chain couples TRBV12-3 or TRBV12-4 to TRBJ1-1; D unclear. The CDR3 reads CASSLGPGTEAFF. CDR3 nucleotide sequence: TGTGCCAGCAGTTTAGGTCCGGGGACTGAAGCTTTCTTT.